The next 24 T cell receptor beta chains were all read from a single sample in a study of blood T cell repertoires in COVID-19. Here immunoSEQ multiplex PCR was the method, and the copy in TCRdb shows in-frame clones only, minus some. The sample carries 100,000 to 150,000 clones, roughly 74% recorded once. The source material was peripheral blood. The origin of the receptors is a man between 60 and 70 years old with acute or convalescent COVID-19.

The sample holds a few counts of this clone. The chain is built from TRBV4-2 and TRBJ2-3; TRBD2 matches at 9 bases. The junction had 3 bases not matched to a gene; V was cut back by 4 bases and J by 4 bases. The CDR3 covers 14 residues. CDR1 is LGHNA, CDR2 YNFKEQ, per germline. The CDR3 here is CASSRRTSADTQYF. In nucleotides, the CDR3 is TGTGCCAGCAGCCGAAGGACTAGCGCAGATACGCAGTATTTT.

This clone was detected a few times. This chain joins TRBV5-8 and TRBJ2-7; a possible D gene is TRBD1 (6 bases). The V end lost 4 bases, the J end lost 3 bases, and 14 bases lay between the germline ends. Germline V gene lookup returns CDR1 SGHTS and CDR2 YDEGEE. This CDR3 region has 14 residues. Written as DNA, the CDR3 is TGTGCCAGCAGCCGGCCTCAGGGGTTCTACGAGCAGTACTTC. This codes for CASSRPQGFYEQYF.

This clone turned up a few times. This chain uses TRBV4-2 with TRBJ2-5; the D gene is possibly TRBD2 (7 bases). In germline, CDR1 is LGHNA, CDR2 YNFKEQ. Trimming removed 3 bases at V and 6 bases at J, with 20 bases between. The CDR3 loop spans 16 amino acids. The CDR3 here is CASSQGPGDGGQTQYF. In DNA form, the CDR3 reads TGTGCCAGCAGCCAGGGCCCCGGGGACGGGGGGCAGACCCAGTACTTC.

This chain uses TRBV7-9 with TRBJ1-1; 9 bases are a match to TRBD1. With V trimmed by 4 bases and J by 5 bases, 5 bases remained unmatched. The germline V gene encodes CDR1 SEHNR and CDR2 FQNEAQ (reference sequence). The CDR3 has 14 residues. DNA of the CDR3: TGTGCCAGCAGCTATATGGGACAGGGAACTGAAGCTTTCTTT. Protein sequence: CASSYMGQGTEAFF. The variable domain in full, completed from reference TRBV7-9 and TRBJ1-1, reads DTGVSQNPRHKITKRGQNVTFRCDPISEHNRLYWYRQTLGQGPEFLTYFQNEAQLEKSRLLSDRFSAERPKGSFSTLEIQRTEQGDSAMYLCASSYMGQGTEAFFGQGTRLTVV.

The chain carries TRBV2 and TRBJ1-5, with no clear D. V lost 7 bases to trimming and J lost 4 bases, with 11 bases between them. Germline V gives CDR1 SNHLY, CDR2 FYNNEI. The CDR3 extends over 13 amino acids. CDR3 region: CASKNSLNQPQHF. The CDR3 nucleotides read TGTGCCAGCAAGAATAGTCTTAATCAGCCCCAGCATTTT.

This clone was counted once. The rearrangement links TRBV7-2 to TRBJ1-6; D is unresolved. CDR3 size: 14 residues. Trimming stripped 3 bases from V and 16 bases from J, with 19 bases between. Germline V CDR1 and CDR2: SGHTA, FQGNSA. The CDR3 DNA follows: TGTGCCAGCAGCTTCTCGGCAGGTCTTAACATGCTCCACTTT. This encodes CASSFSAGLNMLHF.

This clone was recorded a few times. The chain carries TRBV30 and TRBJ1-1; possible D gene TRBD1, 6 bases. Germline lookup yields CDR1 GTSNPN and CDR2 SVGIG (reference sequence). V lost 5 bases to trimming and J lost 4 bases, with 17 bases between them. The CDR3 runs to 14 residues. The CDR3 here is CAWSVRDTVTEAFF. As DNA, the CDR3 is TGTGCCTGGTCGGTCCGGGACACTGTCACTGAAGCTTTCTTT.

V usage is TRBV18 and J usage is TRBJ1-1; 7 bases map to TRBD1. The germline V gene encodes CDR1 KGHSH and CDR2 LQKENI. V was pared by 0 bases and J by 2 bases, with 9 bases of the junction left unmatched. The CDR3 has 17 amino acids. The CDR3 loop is CASSPPILTGVNTEAFF. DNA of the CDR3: TGTGCCAGCTCACCACCAATCCTCACAGGGGTCAACACTGAAGCTTTCTTT.

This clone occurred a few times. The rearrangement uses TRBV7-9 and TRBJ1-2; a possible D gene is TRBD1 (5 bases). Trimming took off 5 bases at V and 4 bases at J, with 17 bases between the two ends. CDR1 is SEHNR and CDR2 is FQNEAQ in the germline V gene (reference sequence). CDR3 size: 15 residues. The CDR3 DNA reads TGTGCCAGCAGCCCCTTGTTGGGGCCCAGCTATGGCTACACCTTC. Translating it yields CASSPLLGPSYGYTF.

The DNA for the CDR3 is TGTGCCAGCAGCGTAGGACTAGCGGCGAACACCGGGGAGCTGTTTTTT. The encoded protein is CASSVGLAANTGELFF. The V call is TRBV9, the J call TRBJ2-2; 9 bases agree with TRBD2. Per the germline V gene, CDR1 is SGDLS and CDR2 is YYNGEE. V was clipped by 0 bases and J by 0 bases; unmatched bases: 0. This CDR3 has 16 residues.

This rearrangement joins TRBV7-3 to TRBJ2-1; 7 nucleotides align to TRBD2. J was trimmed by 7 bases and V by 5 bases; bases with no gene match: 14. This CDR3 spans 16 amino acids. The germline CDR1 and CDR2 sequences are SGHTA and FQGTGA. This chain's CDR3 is CASSLRWAGVGNEQFF. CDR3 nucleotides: TGTGCCAGCAGCCTCCGCTGGGCGGGAGTTGGGAATGAGCAGTTCTTC.

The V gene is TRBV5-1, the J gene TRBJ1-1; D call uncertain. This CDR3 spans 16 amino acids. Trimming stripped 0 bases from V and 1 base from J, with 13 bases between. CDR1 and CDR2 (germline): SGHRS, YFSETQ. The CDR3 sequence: CASSLGRERKNTEAFF. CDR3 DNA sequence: TGCGCCAGCAGCTTGGGCCGGGAAAGAAAGAACACTGAAGCTTTCTTT. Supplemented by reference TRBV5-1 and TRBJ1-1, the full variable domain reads KAGVTQTPRYLIKTRGQQVTLSCSPISGHRSVSWYQQTPGQGLQFLFEYFSETQRNKGNFPGRFSGRQFSNSRSEMNVSTLELGDSALYLCASSLGRERKNTEAFFGQGTRLTVV.

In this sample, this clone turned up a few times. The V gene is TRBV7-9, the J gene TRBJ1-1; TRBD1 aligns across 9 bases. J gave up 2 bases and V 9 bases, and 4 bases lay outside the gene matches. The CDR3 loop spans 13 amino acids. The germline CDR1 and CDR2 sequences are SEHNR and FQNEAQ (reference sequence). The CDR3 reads CASTGGINTEAFF. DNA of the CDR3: TGTGCCAGTACAGGGGGCATAAACACTGAAGCTTTCTTT.

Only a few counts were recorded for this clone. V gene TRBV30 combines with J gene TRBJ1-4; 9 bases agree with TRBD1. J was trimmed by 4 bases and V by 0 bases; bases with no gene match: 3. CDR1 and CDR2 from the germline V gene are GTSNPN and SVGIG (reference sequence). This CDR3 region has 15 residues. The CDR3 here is CAWSVPGQGNEKLFF. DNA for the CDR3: TGTGCCTGGAGTGTACCGGGACAGGGTAATGAAAAACTGTTTTTT.

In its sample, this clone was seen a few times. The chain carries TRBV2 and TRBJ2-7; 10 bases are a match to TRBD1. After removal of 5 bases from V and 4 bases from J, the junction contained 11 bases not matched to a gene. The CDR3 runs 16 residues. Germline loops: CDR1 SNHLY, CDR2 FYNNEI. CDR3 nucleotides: TGTGCCAGCAGTAATATCGCCGGGACAGGGGATTACGAGCAGTACTTC. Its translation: CASSNIAGTGDYEQYF.

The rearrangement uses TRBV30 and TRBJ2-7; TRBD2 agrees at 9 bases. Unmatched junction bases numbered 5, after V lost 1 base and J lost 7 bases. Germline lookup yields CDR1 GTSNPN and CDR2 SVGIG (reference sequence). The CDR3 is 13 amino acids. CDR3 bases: TGTGCCTGGAGTGAAGATAGCGGGAGAGAGCAGTACTTC. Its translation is CAWSEDSGREQYF.

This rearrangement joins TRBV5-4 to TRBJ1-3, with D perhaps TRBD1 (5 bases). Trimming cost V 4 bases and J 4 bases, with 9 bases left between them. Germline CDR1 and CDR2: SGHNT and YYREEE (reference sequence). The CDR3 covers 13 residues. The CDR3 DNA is TGTGCCAGCAGCGCCGACAGAGGAAACACCATATATTTT. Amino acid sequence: CASSADRGNTIYF. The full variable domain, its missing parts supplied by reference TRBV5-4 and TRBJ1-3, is ETGVTQSPTHLIKTRGQQVTLRCSSQSGHNTVSWYQQALGQGPQFIFQYYREEENGRGNFPPRFSGLQFPNYSSELNVNALELDDSALYLCASSADRGNTIYFGEGSWLTVV.

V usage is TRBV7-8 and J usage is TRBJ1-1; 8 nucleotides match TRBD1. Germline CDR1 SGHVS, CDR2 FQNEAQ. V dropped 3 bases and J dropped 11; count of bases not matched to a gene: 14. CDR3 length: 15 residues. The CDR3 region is CASSFSGRGTGEAFF. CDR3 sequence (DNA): TGTGCCAGCAGCTTTAGTGGGAGAGGGACAGGCGAGGCTTTCTTT.

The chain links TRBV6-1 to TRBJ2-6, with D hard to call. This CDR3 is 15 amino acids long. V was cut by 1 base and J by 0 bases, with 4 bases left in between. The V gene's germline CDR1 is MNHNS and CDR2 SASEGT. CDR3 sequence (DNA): TGTGCCAGCAGTGAAGAACTCTCTGGGGCCAACGTCCTGACTTTC. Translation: CASSEELSGANVLTF.

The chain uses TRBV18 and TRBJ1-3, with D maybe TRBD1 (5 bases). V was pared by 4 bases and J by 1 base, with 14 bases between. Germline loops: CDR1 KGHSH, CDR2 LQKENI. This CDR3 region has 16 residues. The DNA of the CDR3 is TGTGCCAGCTCACAACAAACAGGCAATTCTGGAAACACCATATATTTT. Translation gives CASSQQTGNSGNTIYF.

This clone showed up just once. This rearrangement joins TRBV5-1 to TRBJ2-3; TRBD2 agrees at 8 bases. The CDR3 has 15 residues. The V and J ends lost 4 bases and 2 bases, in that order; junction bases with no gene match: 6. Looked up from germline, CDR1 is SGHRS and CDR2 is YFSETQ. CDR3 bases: TGCGCCAGCAGCGCGGGACTAGGAGTCACAGATACGCAGTATTTT. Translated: CASSAGLGVTDTQYF.

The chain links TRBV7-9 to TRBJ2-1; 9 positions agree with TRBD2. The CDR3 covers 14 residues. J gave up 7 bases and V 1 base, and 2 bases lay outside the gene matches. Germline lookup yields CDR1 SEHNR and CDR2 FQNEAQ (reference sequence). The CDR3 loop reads CASSLGTSANEQFF. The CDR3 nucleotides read TGTGCCAGCAGCTTAGGGACTAGCGCTAATGAGCAGTTCTTC.

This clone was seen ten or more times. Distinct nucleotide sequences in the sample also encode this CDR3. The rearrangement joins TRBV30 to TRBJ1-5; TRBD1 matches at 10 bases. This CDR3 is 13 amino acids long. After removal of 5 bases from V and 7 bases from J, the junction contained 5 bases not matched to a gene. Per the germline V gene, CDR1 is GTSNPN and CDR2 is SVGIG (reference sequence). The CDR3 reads CAWGTGARQPQHF. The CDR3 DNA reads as TGTGCCTGGGGGACAGGGGCTCGGCAGCCCCAGCATTTT.

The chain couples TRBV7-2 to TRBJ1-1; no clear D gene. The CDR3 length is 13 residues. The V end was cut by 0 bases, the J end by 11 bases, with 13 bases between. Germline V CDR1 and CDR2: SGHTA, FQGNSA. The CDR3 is CASSLAIPLEAFF. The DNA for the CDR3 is TGTGCCAGCAGCTTAGCTATACCCTTGGAGGCTTTCTTT.